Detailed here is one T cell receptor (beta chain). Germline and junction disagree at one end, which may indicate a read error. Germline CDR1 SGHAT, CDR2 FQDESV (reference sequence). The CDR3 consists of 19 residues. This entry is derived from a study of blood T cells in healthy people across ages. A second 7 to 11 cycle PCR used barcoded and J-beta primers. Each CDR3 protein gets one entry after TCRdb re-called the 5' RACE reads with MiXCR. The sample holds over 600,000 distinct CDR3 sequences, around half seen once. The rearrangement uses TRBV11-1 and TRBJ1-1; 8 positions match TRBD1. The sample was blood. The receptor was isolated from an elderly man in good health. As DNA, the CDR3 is TGTGCCAGCAGCTTACATGCTAGGCCAGGGGGCCTATTGAACACTGAGGCTTTCTTT. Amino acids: CASSLHARPGGLLNTEAFF.